This T cell receptor (beta chain) was identified in a study of shared clonotypes between healthy human individuals. Germline-derived CDR1 and CDR2 are SGDLS and YYNGEE. The CDR3 is 15 amino acids. V lost 3 bases and J 2 bases, leaving 13 bases between the germline ends. Naive CD8 cells lacked CD45RO, underwent positive selection for CCR7 and left out terminally differentiated effector memory CD45RA+ cells. The data were produced by immunoSEQ multiplex PCR, yet TCRdb's version contains in-frame clones alone and is incomplete. The sample contains about 680,000 clones, roughly 94% of which appear only once.

Sequencing was done on a sample of naive CD8+ T cells sorted from blood. The TCR sequence derives from a man aged 25 to 40 in good health. The chain has TRBV9 and TRBJ2-3, with D perhaps TRBD1 (6 bases). CDR3 in DNA: TGTGCCAGCAGCGCCAAGGCAGGGGACACAGATACGCAGTATTTT. Translation gives CASSAKAGDTDTQYF.